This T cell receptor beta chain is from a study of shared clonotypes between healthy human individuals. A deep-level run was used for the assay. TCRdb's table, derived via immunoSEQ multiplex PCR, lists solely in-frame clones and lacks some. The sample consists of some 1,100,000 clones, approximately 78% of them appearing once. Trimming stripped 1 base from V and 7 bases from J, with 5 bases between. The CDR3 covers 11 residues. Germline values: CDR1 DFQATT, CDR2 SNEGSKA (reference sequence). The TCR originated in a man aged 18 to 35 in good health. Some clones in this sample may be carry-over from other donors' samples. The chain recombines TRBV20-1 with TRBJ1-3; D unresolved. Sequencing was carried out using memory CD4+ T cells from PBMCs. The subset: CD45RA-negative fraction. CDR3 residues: CSARVRNTIYF. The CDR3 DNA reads TGCAGTGCTAGAGTGCGGAACACCATATATTTT.